This T cell receptor beta chain was identified during a study of control samples from healthy donors and cancer patients. CDR1 is SNHLY, CDR2 FYNNEI, per germline. The CDR3 is 14 residues long. The J segment lost 5 bases and the V segment lost 5 bases, leaving 8 bases of the junction unmatched. Using immunoSEQ multiplex PCR, the repertoire was profiled, and TCRdb retains in-frame clones only, with some absent. The sample includes roughly 130,000 clones, 80% to 95% of them seen just once. This clone was seen more than once but under ten times. This sequence originates from a man younger than 35 in good health. Material: blood. The J gene is TRBJ1-2, the V gene TRBV2, with 7 bases lining up with TRBD1. The CDR3 sequence is CASSPTGQRYGYTF. The CDR3 nucleotides read TGTGCCAGCAGTCCAACGGGACAGAGATATGGCTACACCTTC.